Shown below are 20 T cell receptor beta chains from a single sample sequenced in a study of lymphopenia after photon versus proton radiotherapy. The repertoire was sequenced with immunoSEQ multiplex PCR; TCRdb's copy has only in-frame clones and lacks some. The repertoire consists of some 4,800 clones, with 88% occurring once and the leading ten covering around a sixth. Sample: peripheral blood, taken from a patient treated with photon-based radiotherapy. These TCRs come from a man aged 25-40 years with gastric cancer.

The genes are TRBV19 and TRBJ2-1; possibly TRBD2 for D (6 bases). The CDR3 has 15 amino acids. Trimming stripped 3 bases from V and 5 bases from J, with 14 bases between. Germline V gene lookup returns CDR1 LNHDA and CDR2 SQIVND (reference sequence). The CDR3: CASSMVGSFNNEQFF. The CDR3 DNA reads TGTGCCAGTAGTATGGTCGGGAGCTTCAACAATGAGCAGTTCTTC.

Comment on this clone: Relative to the germline gene, one junction end is altered; a read error may explain this. This chain connects TRBV13 to TRBJ2-3; no firm D call. In germline, CDR1 is PRHDT, CDR2 FYEKMQ (reference sequence). This CDR3 contains 12 residues. The chain's CDR3 is CASNLVADTQYF. DNA for the CDR3: TGTGCCAGCAACTTAGTTGCAGATACGCAGTATTTT. The full variable domain, in which reference TRBV13 and TRBJ2-3 provide the parts outside the CDR3, is AAGVIQSPRHLIKEKRETATLKCYPIPRHDTVYWYQQGPGQDPQFLISFYEKMQSDKGSIPDRFSAQQFSDYHSELNMSSLELGDSALYFCASNLVADTQYFGPGTRLTVL.

V and J are TRBV5-6 and TRBJ2-7; 7 nucleotides match TRBD2. Unmatched junction bases numbered 9, after V lost 4 bases and J lost 2 bases. The CDR3 loop spans 15 amino acids. Germline lookup yields CDR1 SGHDT and CDR2 YYEEEE. CDR3 nucleotide sequence: TGTGCCAGCAGCGGAGGGAGGGACTCTGCCTACGAGCAGTACTTC. This translates into CASSGGRDSAYEQYF.

The V call is TRBV5-4, the J call TRBJ1-3; perhaps TRBD1 as D (6 bases). The CDR3 consists of 13 residues. Germline V gene sequence: CDR1 SGHNT, CDR2 YYREEE (reference sequence). Trimming pared 4 bases from V and 2 bases from J, leaving 7 bases between. The CDR3 sequence: CASSRDTGNTIYF. The CDR3 DNA is TGTGCCAGCAGCAGGGACACTGGAAACACCATATATTTT.

The V call is TRBV7-2, the J call TRBJ2-2; D not certain. Trimming left V 5 bases short and J 0 bases short, with 10 bases between. The CDR3 consists of 15 residues. Germline V gene data show CDR1 as SGHTA and CDR2 as FQGNSA. This chain's CDR3 is CASSRLGPNTGELFF. The CDR3 DNA follows: TGTGCCAGCAGCCGTCTAGGGCCGAACACCGGGGAGCTGTTTTTT.

The rearrangement links TRBV5-1 to TRBJ1-5, with D unresolved. There are 13 residues in the CDR3. Trimming stripped 0 bases from V and 3 bases from J, with 4 bases between. Germline values: CDR1 SGHRS, CDR2 YFSETQ. The CDR3 here is CASSLEVNQPQHF. The CDR3 nucleotides are TGCGCCAGCAGCTTGGAGGTCAATCAGCCCCAGCATTTT. Complete variable domain (other parts from reference TRBV5-1 and TRBJ1-5): KAGVTQTPRYLIKTRGQQVTLSCSPISGHRSVSWYQQTPGQGLQFLFEYFSETQRNKGNFPGRFSGRQFSNSRSEMNVSTLELGDSALYLCASSLEVNQPQHFGDGTRLSIL.

V is TRBV10-3 and J is TRBJ1-1; 8 bases line up with TRBD1. This CDR3 has 14 amino acids. Germline loops: CDR1 ENHRY, CDR2 SYGVKD. V shed 6 bases and J 4 bases; nucleotides not matched to a gene: 7. The DNA for the CDR3 is TGTGCCATCAGCAGTCCCGGGACAGGCACTGAAGCTTTCTTT. It codes for CAISSPGTGTEAFF.

The gene calls are TRBV4-1 and TRBJ1-3, with no clear D. CDR1 is MGHRA and CDR2 is YSYEKL in the germline V gene. This CDR3 contains 17 residues. The ends were cut back, 1 base at V and 4 bases at J, with 17 bases in the middle. CDR3 bases: TGCGCCAGCAGCCAAGCTGGCGGGGAGGGAATAGGAAACACCATATATTTT. This gives the protein CASSQAGGEGIGNTIYF.

The genes are TRBV2 and TRBJ1-5; tentative D call: TRBD1 (5 bases). Trimming removed 4 bases at V and 4 bases at J, with 11 bases between. CDR3 length equals 14 residues. Germline V gene data show CDR1 as SNHLY and CDR2 as FYNNEI. The CDR3 region has the DNA TGTGCCAGCAGTGTAGACAGTGGGAATCAGCCCCAGCATTTT. Protein product: CASSVDSGNQPQHF.

The rearrangement uses TRBV7-2 and TRBJ1-2; no definite D call. CDR3 length: 15 amino acids. Deletions cut 1 base from V and 3 bases from J, with 12 bases between. Germline assignment: CDR1 SGHTA and CDR2 FQGNSA. CDR3 coding DNA: TGTGCCAGCAGCTTAGTCTCAGACGGGGACTATGGCTACACCTTC. Translating gives CASSLVSDGDYGYTF.

The V and J genes are TRBV5-4 and TRBJ2-5; possibly TRBD1 for D (7 bases). Germline CDR1 is SGHNT and CDR2 is YYREEE (reference sequence). The CDR3 is made up of 13 amino acids. V was pared by 4 bases and J by 2 bases, with 9 bases between. This chain's CDR3 is CASSAGQQETQYF. CDR3 nucleotide sequence: TGTGCCAGCAGCGCGGGACAGCAAGAGACCCAGTACTTC. Looking up the rest from reference TRBV5-4 and TRBJ2-5 gives the full variable domain: ETGVTQSPTHLIKTRGQQVTLRCSSQSGHNTVSWYQQALGQGPQFIFQYYREEENGRGNFPPRFSGLQFPNYSSELNVNALELDDSALYLCASSAGQQETQYFGPGTRLLVL.

This clone is a singleton in its sample. The V call is TRBV7-2, the J call TRBJ2-3; 15 bases map to TRBD2. Trimming removed 5 bases from V and 6 bases from J; junction bases left unmatched: 9. Germline-derived CDR1 and CDR2 are SGHTA and FQGNSA. The CDR3 loop spans 17 amino acids. CDR3 region: CASSPPGLAGGGDTQYF. In DNA form, the CDR3 reads TGTGCCAGCAGCCCGCCGGGACTAGCGGGAGGTGGGGATACGCAGTATTTT. The variable domain in full, with the rest retrieved from reference TRBV7-2 and TRBJ2-3, is GAGVSQSPSNKVTEKGKDVELRCDPISGHTALYWYRQSLGQGLEFLIYFQGNSAPDKSGLPSDRFSAERTGGSVSTLTIQRTQQEDSAVYLCASSPPGLAGGGDTQYFGPGTRLTVL.

The chain joins TRBV19 to TRBJ2-1, with D perhaps TRBD2 (5 bases). CDR1 and CDR2 from the germline V gene are LNHDA and SQIVND (reference sequence). CDR3 length equals 12 residues. V was shortened by 6 bases and J by 5 bases, with 8 bases between the two germline ends. CDR3 coding DNA: TGTGCCAGTAGGAGGGCTGACAATGAGCAGTTCTTC. Translating gives CASRRADNEQFF.

The CDR3 loop reads CASSLAGDGGETQYF. In DNA, the CDR3 is TGTGCCAGCAGCTTAGCAGGGGACGGGGGGGAGACCCAGTACTTC. The V call is TRBV7-2, the J call TRBJ2-5; 7 positions match TRBD2. This CDR3 region has 15 residues. After removal of 0 bases from V and 5 bases from J, the junction contained 6 bases not matched to a gene. Germline CDR1 is SGHTA and CDR2 is FQGNSA.

The rearrangement joins TRBV19 to TRBJ1-2, with 8 bases aligning to TRBD1. Germline CDR1 and CDR2: LNHDA and SQIVND (reference sequence). J gave up 4 bases and V 0 bases, and 10 bases lay outside the gene matches. This CDR3 comprises 17 residues. The CDR3 DNA reads TGTGCCAGTAGTATAGATTGGGGACAGGCGAAGTTCTATGGCTACACCTTC. Its protein is CASSIDWGQAKFYGYTF.

This chain uses TRBV2 with TRBJ1-1; D ambiguous. Germline V gene data show CDR1 as SNHLY and CDR2 as FYNNEI. V lost 7 bases, J lost 0 bases, and 15 bases lay in between. CDR3 length equals 15 residues. The CDR3 region is CASIAGSELNTEAFF. The CDR3 coding sequence is TGTGCCAGCATTGCGGGGAGCGAATTGAACACTGAAGCTTTCTTT.

CDR3 bases: TGTGCCAGCAGAGGACAGGGGGGTGGCTACACCTTC. It encodes CASRGQGGGYTF. The V and J genes are TRBV27 and TRBJ1-2, with 10 bases lining up with TRBD1. The CDR3 covers 12 residues. V shed 6 bases, J shed 7 bases, and the junction held 2 bases outside the gene matches. Germline V lookup: CDR1 MNHEY, CDR2 SMNVEV (reference sequence).

The rearrangement links TRBV7-3 to TRBJ2-3; D call uncertain. The V gene lost 1 base and the J gene lost 3 bases, with 5 bases spanning the gap. In germline, CDR1 is SGHTA, CDR2 FQGTGA. This CDR3 contains 13 residues. CDR3 protein: CASSLSITDTQYF. CDR3 coding DNA: TGTGCCAGCAGCTTAAGCATTACAGATACGCAGTATTTT.

This clone was counted a few times. The V call is TRBV10-3, the J call TRBJ1-2; D unclear. V lost 4 bases to trimming and J lost 8 bases, with 11 bases between them. Per germline, CDR1 ENHRY and CDR2 SYGVKD. The CDR3 covers 12 residues. CDR3 protein: CAISGTPRGYTF. In DNA form, the CDR3 reads TGTGCCATCAGTGGAACTCCGAGGGGCTACACCTTC.

The rearrangement uses TRBV6-5 and TRBJ2-1; D is unresolved. With 0 bases removed from V and 7 bases from J, the gap between germline ends came to 4 bases. This CDR3 contains 12 residues. CDR1 and CDR2 from the germline V gene are MNHEY and SVGAGI. Here the CDR3 DNA reads TGTGCCAGCAGTTACTCGGGTAATGAGCAGTTCTTC. This codes for CASSYSGNEQFF.